This entry describes one TCR beta chain. Its antigen is not identified. This record belongs to a study of identical twins. CDR1 is ENHRY and CDR2 is SYGVKD in the germline V gene. This CDR3 spans 14 amino acids. The V and J ends lost 4 bases and 8 bases, in that order; junction bases with no gene match: 5. TCRdb processed the 5' RACE reads anew with MiXCR; each CDR3 protein has one entry. The sample contains 750,000 to 950,000 distinct CDR3 sequences, roughly 12% of which appear only once. Overall study results and limits: Invariant cells of the MAIT and iNKT types might have partly distorted the zero-insertion analyses.

This sample was also put to use in a study of yellow fever vaccine responses in identical twins.

Sequenced material: PBMCs. The genes are TRBV10-3 and TRBJ2-1; 10 positions match TRBD2. This sequence originates from a woman younger than 30 in good health. CDR3 amino acids: CAISAASGGHEQFF. The DNA of the CDR3 is TGTGCCATCAGTGCGGCTAGCGGGGGCCATGAGCAGTTCTTC.